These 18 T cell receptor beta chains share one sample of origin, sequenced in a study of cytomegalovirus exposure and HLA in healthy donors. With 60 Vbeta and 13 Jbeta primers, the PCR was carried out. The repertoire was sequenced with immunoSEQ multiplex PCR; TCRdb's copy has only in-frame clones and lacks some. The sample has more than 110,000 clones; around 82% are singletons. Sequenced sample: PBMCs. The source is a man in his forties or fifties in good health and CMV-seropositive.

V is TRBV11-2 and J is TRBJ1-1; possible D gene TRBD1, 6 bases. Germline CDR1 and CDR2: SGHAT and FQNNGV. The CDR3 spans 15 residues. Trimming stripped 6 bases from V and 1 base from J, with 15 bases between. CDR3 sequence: CASRQGNIKNTEAFF. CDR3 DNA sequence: TGTGCCAGCAGACAGGGAAACATAAAGAACACTGAAGCTTTCTTT.

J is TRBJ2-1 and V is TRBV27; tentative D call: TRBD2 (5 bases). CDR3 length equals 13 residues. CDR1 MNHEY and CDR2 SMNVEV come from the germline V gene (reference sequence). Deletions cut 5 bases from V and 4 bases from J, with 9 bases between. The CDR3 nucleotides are TGTGCCAGCAGTACGGGATTTTACAATGAGCAGTTCTTC. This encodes CASSTGFYNEQFF.

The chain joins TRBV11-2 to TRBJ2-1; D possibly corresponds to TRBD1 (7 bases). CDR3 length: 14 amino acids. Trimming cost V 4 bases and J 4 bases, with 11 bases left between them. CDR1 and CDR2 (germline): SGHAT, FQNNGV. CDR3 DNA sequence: TGTGCCAGCAGCTCAGGGGGGTCGTACAATGAGCAGTTCTTC. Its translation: CASSSGGSYNEQFF.

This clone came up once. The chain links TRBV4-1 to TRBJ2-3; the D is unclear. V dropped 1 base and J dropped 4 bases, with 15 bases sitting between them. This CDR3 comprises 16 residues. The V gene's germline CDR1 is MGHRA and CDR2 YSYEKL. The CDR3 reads CASSQVVSFRPDTQYF. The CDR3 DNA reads TGCGCCAGCAGCCAAGTGGTTAGCTTTCGTCCAGATACGCAGTATTTT.

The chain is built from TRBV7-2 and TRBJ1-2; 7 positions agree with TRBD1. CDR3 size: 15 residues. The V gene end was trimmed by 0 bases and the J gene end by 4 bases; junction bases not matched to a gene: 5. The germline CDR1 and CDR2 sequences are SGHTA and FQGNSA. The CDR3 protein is CASSLATGVGYGYTF. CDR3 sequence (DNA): TGTGCCAGCAGCTTAGCCACAGGGGTGGGCTATGGCTACACCTTC.

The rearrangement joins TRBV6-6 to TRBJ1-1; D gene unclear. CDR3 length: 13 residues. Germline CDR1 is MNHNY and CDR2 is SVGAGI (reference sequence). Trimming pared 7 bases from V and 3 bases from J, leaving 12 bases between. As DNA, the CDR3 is TGTGCCAGCATCCCTTATCAGTACACTGAAGCTTTCTTT. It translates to CASIPYQYTEAFF.

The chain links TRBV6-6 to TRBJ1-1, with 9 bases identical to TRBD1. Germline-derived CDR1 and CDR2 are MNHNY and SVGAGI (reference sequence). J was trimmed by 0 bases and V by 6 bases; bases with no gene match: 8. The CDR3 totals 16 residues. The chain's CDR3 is CASRTGTGYMNTEAFF. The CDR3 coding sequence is TGTGCCAGCAGGACCGGGACAGGGTACATGAACACTGAAGCTTTCTTT.

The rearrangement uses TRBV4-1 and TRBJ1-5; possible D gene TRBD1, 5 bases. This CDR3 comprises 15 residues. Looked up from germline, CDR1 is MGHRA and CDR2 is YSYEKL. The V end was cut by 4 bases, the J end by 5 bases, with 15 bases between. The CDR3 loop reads CASSRVLGGDQPQHF. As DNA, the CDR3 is TGCGCCAGCAGCCGGGTGCTGGGGGGGGATCAGCCCCAGCATTTT.

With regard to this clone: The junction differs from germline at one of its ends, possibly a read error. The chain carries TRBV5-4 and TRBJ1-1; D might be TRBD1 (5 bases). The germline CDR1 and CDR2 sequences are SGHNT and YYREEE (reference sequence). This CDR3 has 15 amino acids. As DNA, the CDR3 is TGTGCCAGCAGCTCGCCTCGGATGGGCGGGACTGACGCTTTCTTT. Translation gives CASSSPRMGGTDAFF.

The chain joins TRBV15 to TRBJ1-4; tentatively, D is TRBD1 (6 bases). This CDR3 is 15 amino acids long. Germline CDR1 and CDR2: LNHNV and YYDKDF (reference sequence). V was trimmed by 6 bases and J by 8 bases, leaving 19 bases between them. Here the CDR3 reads CATRHEQGTGEKLFF. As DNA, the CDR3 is TGTGCCACCAGACACGAACAGGGAACGGGGGAAAAACTGTTTTTT.

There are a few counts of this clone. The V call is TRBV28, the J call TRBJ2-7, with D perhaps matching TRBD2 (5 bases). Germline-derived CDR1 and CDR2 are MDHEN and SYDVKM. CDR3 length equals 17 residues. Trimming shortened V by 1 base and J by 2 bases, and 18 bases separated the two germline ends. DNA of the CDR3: TGTGCCAGCAGTTTATTAAGAGGGCCCGCAAATACCTACGAGCAGTACTTC. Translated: CASSLLRGPANTYEQYF.

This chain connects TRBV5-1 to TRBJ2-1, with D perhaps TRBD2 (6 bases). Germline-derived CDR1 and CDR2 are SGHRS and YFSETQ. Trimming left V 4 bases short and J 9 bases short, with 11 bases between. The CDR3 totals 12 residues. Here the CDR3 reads CASSPLGGEQFF. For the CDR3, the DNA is TGCGCCAGCAGCCCATTGGGAGGTGAGCAGTTCTTC.

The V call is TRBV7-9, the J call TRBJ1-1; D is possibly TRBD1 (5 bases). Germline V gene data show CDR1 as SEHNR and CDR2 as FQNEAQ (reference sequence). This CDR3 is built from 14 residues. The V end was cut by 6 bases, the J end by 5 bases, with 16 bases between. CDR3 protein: CASSHRNRGTEAFF. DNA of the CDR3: TGTGCCAGCAGTCACCGCAACCGGGGGACTGAAGCTTTCTTT.

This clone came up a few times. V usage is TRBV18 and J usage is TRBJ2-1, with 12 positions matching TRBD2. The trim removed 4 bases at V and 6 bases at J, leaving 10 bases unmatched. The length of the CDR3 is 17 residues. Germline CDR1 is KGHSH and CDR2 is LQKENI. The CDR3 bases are TGTGCCAGCTCACTTTCGACTAGCGGGAGTTCGGCCAATGAGCAGTTCTTC. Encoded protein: CASSLSTSGSSANEQFF. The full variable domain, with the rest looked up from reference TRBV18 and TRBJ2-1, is NAGVMQNPRHLVRRRGQEARLRCSPMKGHSHVYWYRQLPEEGLKFMVYLQKENIIDESGMPKERFSAEFPKEGPSILRIQQVVRGDSAAYFCASSLSTSGSSANEQFFGPGTRLTVL.

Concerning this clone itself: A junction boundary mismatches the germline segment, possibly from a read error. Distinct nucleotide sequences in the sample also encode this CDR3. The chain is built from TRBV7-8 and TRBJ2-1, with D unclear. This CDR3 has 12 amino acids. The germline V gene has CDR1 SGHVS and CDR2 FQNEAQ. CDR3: CASRLDPSEQFF. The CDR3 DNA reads TGTGCCAGCAGGTTAGACCCCAGTGAGCAGTTCTTC.

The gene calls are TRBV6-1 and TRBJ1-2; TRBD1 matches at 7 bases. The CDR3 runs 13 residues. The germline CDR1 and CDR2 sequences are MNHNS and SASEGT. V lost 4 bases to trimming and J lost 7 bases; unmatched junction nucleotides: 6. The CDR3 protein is CASSGQGTSGYTF. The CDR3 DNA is TGTGCCAGCAGTGGACAGGGAACAAGTGGCTACACCTTC.

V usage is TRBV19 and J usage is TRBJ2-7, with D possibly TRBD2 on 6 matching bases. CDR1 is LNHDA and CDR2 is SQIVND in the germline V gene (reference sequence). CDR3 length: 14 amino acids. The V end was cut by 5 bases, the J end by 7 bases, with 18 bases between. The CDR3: CASSPSEGPGEQYF. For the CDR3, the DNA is TGTGCCAGTAGTCCCTCGGAGGGCCCGGGAGAGCAGTACTTC.

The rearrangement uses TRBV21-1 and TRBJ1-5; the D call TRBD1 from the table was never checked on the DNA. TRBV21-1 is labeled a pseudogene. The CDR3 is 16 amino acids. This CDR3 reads CASSYPQGESNQPQHF. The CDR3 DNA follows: TGTGCCAGCAGCTATCCCCAGGGGGAGAGCAATCAGCCCCAGCATTTT.